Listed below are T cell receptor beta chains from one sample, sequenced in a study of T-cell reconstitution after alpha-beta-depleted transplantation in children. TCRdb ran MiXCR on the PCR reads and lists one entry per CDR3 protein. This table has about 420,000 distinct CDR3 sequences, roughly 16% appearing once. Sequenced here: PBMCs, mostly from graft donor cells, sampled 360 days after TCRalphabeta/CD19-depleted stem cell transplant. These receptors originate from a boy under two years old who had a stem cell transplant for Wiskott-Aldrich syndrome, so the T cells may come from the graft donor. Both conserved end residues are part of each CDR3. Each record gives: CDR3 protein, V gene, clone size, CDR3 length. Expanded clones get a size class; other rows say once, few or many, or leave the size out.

CDR3aa: CASSQVPGPAPWEQYF; v_gene: TRBV4-3; abundance: few; len: 16
CDR3aa: CAISKTGGRSQETQYF; v_gene: TRBV10-3; abundance: NA; len: 16
CDR3aa: CASSRGQGGSSWYEQYF; v_gene: TRBV7-6; abundance: NA; len: 17
CDR3aa: CASSLAGGPAETQYF; v_gene: TRBV5-1; abundance: few; len: 15
CDR3aa: CASSSKHRLNTGELFF; v_gene: TRBV7-9; abundance: NA; len: 16
CDR3aa: CASNRGLAGAYEQYF; v_gene: TRBV6-2/TRBV6-3; abundance: few; len: 15
CDR3aa: CASSQYNLRTGTDTQYF; v_gene: TRBV4-1; abundance: few; len: 17
CDR3aa: CASLEELAKNIQYF; v_gene: TRBV2; abundance: few; len: 14
CDR3aa: CASSYATGGSYGYTF; v_gene: TRBV6-5; abundance: few; len: 15
CDR3aa: CASSQVIQGTTGELFF; v_gene: TRBV3-1; abundance: once; len: 16
CDR3aa: CASSGEGIGELFF; v_gene: TRBV2; abundance: few; len: 13
CDR3aa: CASSPTSGRAILHEQFF; v_gene: TRBV27; abundance: few; len: 17
CDR3aa: CASRASGISPHF; v_gene: TRBV12-3/TRBV12-4; abundance: few; len: 12
CDR3aa: CASSLDGRGYEQYF; v_gene: TRBV12-3/TRBV12-4; abundance: few; len: 14
CDR3aa: CASSVLPGARTDTQYF; v_gene: TRBV6-2/TRBV6-3; abundance: few; len: 16
CDR3aa: CASSYLTSPTDTQYF; v_gene: TRBV6-2/TRBV6-3; abundance: few; len: 15
CDR3aa: CSVEGGVDTQYF; v_gene: TRBV29-1; abundance: NA; len: 12